The rows below give T cell receptor beta chains drawn from one sample of a study of blood T cell repertoires in COVID-19. The protocol was immunoSEQ multiplex PCR, while the TCRdb copy is restricted to in-frame clones and leaves out a portion. The profile shows about 56,000 clones, less than 90% of them singletons. The sample taken for sequencing was peripheral blood. These receptors all stem from a woman of 80 years or more with acute or convalescent COVID-19. The CDR3 runs from the conserved cysteine through the conserved F or W. D genes are given only for firm matches. Clone size is stated in some rows and not others, as once, few, many or a class when expanded.

d_call clone_size cdr3_length j_call v_call cdr3_nt cdr3_aa
. once 14 TRBJ1-5 TRBV6-6 TGTGCCAGCAGTGTCCAGGGGCCGGGTCAGCCCCAGCATTTT CASSVQGPGQPQHF
. once 15 TRBJ2-1 TRBV5-1 TGCGCCAGCAGCTTGGTCGGGGATTCCTACAATGAGCAGTTCTTC CASSLVGDSYNEQFF
. . 15 TRBJ1-6 TRBV2 TGTGCCAGCAGTGAAAACAGACGCTATAATTCACCCCTCCACTTT CASSENRRYNSPLHF
TRBD2 once 16 TRBJ2-3 TRBV18 TGTGCCAGCTCACCAGCTAGCGGGTTAGGTACAGATACGCAGTATTTT CASSPASGLGTDTQYF
TRBD2 once 15 TRBJ2-1 TRBV25-1 TGTGCCAGCAGGACTAGCGGGGGGGTAATAGATGAGCAGTTCTTC CASRTSGGVIDEQFF
. . 14 TRBJ1-2 TRBV16 TGTGCCAGCAGCCGGGACAATCGAAATTATGGCTACACCTTC CASSRDNRNYGYTF
TRBD1 . 14 TRBJ2-5 TRBV19 TGTGCCAGTAGTGAACAGGGGCCGCGGGAGACCCAGTACTTC CASSEQGPRETQYF
. . 14 TRBJ1-2 TRBV7-8 TGTGCCAGCAGCTTAGATGGGCCGGCGAGAGGCTACACCTTC CASSLDGPARGYTF
TRBD1 . 15 TRBJ1-6 TRBV28 TGTGCCAGCAGTTTCGGAGGACAGGGGCAGTCACCCCTCCACTTT CASSFGGQGQSPLHF
. few 15 TRBJ1-3 TRBV5-1 TGCGCCAGCAGCTTGGACCAGGGGCACGGAAACACCATATATTTT CASSLDQGHGNTIYF
. . 16 TRBJ2-1 TRBV27 TGTGCCAGCAGTTTGAAGGGAGGGGGGGCCTACAATGAGCAGTTCTTC CASSLKGGGAYNEQFF
. . 14 TRBJ2-5 TRBV6-5 TGTGCCAGCAGCGGCTCGTCTCAGGGAGAGACCCAGTACTTC CASSGSSQGETQYF
. once 16 TRBJ1-5 TRBV4-2 TGTGCCAGCAGCCCGGCGACAGGCGCCGTTATCCAGCCCCAGCATTTT CASSPATGAVIQPQHF
. . 14 TRBJ1-2 TRBV6-5 TGTGCCAGCAGTTACTCGGGGCAGGCAAGGGGCTACACCTTC CASSYSGQARGYTF
TRBD1 . 15 TRBJ1-5 TRBV10-3 TGTGCCATCAGGGAGGACAGGGAAAGCAATCAGCCCCAGCATTTT CAIREDRESNQPQHF
. few 14 TRBJ1-4 TRBV29-1 TGCAGCGTAGATCAGGGTTTCGGGGGTGAAAAACTGTTTTTT CSVDQGFGGEKLFF
. . 13 TRBJ1-6 TRBV2 TGTGCCAGCAGTGCACAGCCAAATTCACCCCTCCACTTT CASSAQPNSPLHF
. . 14 TRBJ1-5 TRBV4-1 TGCGCCAGCAGCCAAGTTTTAAGCAATCAGCCCCAGCATTTT CASSQVLSNQPQHF
TRBD1 . 15 TRBJ2-7 TRBV5-1 TGCGCCAGCAGCTTGGCCCCGACAGGGGGCTACGAGCAGTACTTC CASSLAPTGGYEQYF
. . 13 TRBJ1-1 TRBV28 TGTGCCAGCAGTTTAACGCCAGGCCTTGAAGCTTTCTTT CASSLTPGLEAFF
TRBD1 . 15 TRBJ1-2 TRBV11-3 TGTGCCAGCAGCTTAGGACAGGGCTTCCTCTATGGCTACACCTTC CASSLGQGFLYGYTF
. . 13 TRBJ1-1 TRBV5-4 TGTGCCAGCAGGAGCAGGGTAGACACTGAAGCTTTCTTT CASRSRVDTEAFF
. . 15 TRBJ1-2 TRBV5-8 TGTGCCAGCAGCTTGGACAGGAGAGCAGTACATGGCTACACCTTC CASSLDRRAVHGYTF
TRBD1 . 14 TRBJ1-5 TRBV6-1 TGTGCCAGCAGTGATGGACAGGGTGCCCAGCCCCAGCATTTT CASSDGQGAQPQHF
TRBD1 . 14 TRBJ1-1 TRBV10-3 TGTGCCATCAGTGAGTCAACAGGGGGCCAAGAAGCTTTCTTT CAISESTGGQEAFF
TRBD1 . 15 TRBJ2-7 TRBV7-8 TGTGCCAGCAGCTTAGGGACAGGGGGAAACTACGAGCAGTACTTC CASSLGTGGNYEQYF
TRBD1 once 16 TRBJ2-3 TRBV5-6 TGTGCCAGCAGCTTGGCGACAGGGTCTGGGACAGATACGCAGTATTTT CASSLATGSGTDTQYF
TRBD1 . 16 TRBJ1-3 TRBV12-5 TGTGCTAGTGGTTTGGAAATGACAGGGGGCAGAAACACCATATATTTT CASGLEMTGGRNTIYF
. . 12 TRBJ1-5 TRBV28 TGTGCCAGCAACCTCTCTGAGTTTCCCCAGCATTTT CASNLSEFPQHF
. . 13 TRBJ1-2 TRBV14 TGTGCCAGCAGCCAAGATACTAACTATGGCTACACCTTC CASSQDTNYGYTF
. . 12 TRBJ1-2 TRBV5-1 TGCGCCAGCCGTACCGGGGACTATGGCTACACCTTC CASRTGDYGYTF
. . 13 TRBJ1-1 TRBV5-1 TGCGCCAGCAGCTTGCTCGACAGCTCTCAAGCTTTCTTT CASSLLDSSQAFF
. . 18 TRBJ2-7 TRBV6-1 TGTGCCAGCAGTGAATTAGGGGCAGGGGCCTACTTAGGTTACGAGCAGTACTTC CASSELGAGAYLGYEQYF
TRBD1 . 15 TRBJ2-3 TRBV5-1 TGCGCCAGCAGCTTGACAGGGGAGCTTGCAGATACGCAGTATTTT CASSLTGELADTQYF
TRBD1 few 15 TRBJ1-5 TRBV19 TGTGCCAGTAGCTCTCCGGGGGACAGGGGACAGCCCCAGCATTTT CASSSPGDRGQPQHF
. . 14 TRBJ1-1 TRBV25-1 TGTGCCAGCAGTGTGCCCGGGATGAACACTGAAGCTTTCTTT CASSVPGMNTEAFF
. . 12 TRBJ1-6 TRBV7-9 TGTGCCAGCAGCCTCTATAATTCACCCCTCCACTTT CASSLYNSPLHF
TRBD2 once 20 TRBJ2-7 TRBV18 TGTGCCAGCTCACCCGTCGGGACTAGCGGGGCCTCCGCAAGCTCCTACGAGCAGTACTTC CASSPVGTSGASASSYEQYF
TRBD2 . 17 TRBJ2-2 TRBV5-1 TGCGCCAGCAGCCCGACTAGCGGGTCCGCGAACACCGGGGAGCTGTTTTTT CASSPTSGSANTGELFF
TRBD1 . 16 TRBJ1-2 TRBV6-1 TGTGCCAGCAGTGAGCCCGGGACAGGGGTCAGGGATGGCTACACCTTC CASSEPGTGVRDGYTF
. . 15 TRBJ2-1 TRBV6-1 TGTGCCAGCAGTGAAACTAGCCAATCTTACAATGAGCAGTTCTTC CASSETSQSYNEQFF
TRBD1 . 13 TRBJ2-7 TRBV5-6 TGTGCCAGCAGCCCGACAGGGTCCTACGAGCAGTACTTC CASSPTGSYEQYF
. . 12 TRBJ1-1 TRBV7-6 TGTGCCACCCCACCGGGGAGCACTGAAGCTTTCTTT CATPPGSTEAFF
. few 16 TRBJ1-2 TRBV30 TGTGCCTGGAGTGTACAGGCGGGGGGTATTTCCTATGGCTACACCTTC CAWSVQAGGISYGYTF
TRBD1 . 15 TRBJ2-1 TRBV4-1 TGCGCCAGCAGCGAACCGGGACAGGGATACAATGAGCAGTTCTTC CASSEPGQGYNEQFF
. . 17 TRBJ2-7 TRBV25-1 TGTGCCACCCCGGCCCCTCGGCGGGGGCCGGTAAACTACGAGCAGTACTTC CATPAPRRGPVNYEQYF
. . 15 TRBJ2-5 TRBV9 TGTGCCAGCAGCGTGTCCGGGACAACTCAAGAGACCCAGTACTTC CASSVSGTTQETQYF
TRBD1 . 16 TRBJ2-2 TRBV10-3 TGTGCCATCAGTGAGGGACAGGGGGGTCTCACCGGGGAGCTGTTTTTT CAISEGQGGLTGELFF
TRBD1 . 15 TRBJ1-2 TRBV7-6 TGTGCCAGCAGCTCCTGGACAGGGGGCAACTATGGCTACACCTTC CASSSWTGGNYGYTF
TRBD1 . 13 TRBJ1-1 TRBV27 TGTGCCAGCACCCGGGACAGAAACACTGAAGCTTTCTTT CASTRDRNTEAFF
. once 14 TRBJ1-2 TRBV19 TGTGCCAGTAGTAAAGGACAAGTGGTACGGGGCTACACCTTC CASSKGQVVRGYTF
. . 13 TRBJ2-1 TRBV27 TGTGCCAGCAGTTTTAGGAGGGGCGATGAGCAGTTCTTC CASSFRRGDEQFF
TRBD2 . 16 TRBJ2-3 TRBV9 TGTGCCAGCAGCACCCGCGGGGGGGTGAGCACAGATACGCAGTATTTT CASSTRGGVSTDTQYF
. . 15 TRBJ1-3 TRBV4-2 TGTGCCAGCAGCCCGCTACAGGCTTCTGGAAACACCATATATTTT CASSPLQASGNTIYF
. many 15 TRBJ1-3 TRBV2 TGTGCCACCAGAAGAGGGCCGAGCTCTGGAAACACCATATATTTT CATRRGPSSGNTIYF
. . 15 TRBJ1-5 TRBV6-5 TGTGCCAGCAGCGACAGTGGGCGAGGCAATCAGCCCCAGCATTTT CASSDSGRGNQPQHF
. once 16 TRBJ1-2 TRBV25-1 TGTGCCAGCAGTGATTGGGAGGTAGAGATTAGGGGTGGCTACACCTTC CASSDWEVEIRGGYTF